This TCR beta chain was captured in a study of blood T cell repertoires in COVID-19. Across the study: Acute-phase and convalescent COVID-19 samples originated in the United States, Italy and Spain. T cells, B-cell-depleted T cells, or PBMCs provided the cDNA or gDNA that served as material.

This CDR3 comprises 16 residues. In germline, CDR1 is LNHDA, CDR2 SQIVND (reference sequence). V was clipped by 1 base and J by 0 bases, with 10 bases between them. Per the study methods: Researchers report that nucleated cell counts were estimated from reference gene primer amplification. Here immunoSEQ multiplex PCR was the method, and the copy in TCRdb shows in-frame clones only, minus some. The V and J calls and clone size are taken from that table; D and trimming were inferred from the DNA. The sample includes about 50,000 clones, around 82% seen only once; the top ten take under 30%. A Seattle source enrolled patients during active infection and followed them longitudinally.

This sequence joins TRBV19 and TRBJ1-5, with D tentatively TRBD1 (5 bases). The TCR sequence derives from a woman older than 75 with COVID-19, enrolled during active disease. The sample taken for sequencing was peripheral blood. CDR3 sequence reads: CASSIGGGNSNQPQHF. CDR3 DNA: TGTGCCAGTAGTATAGGCGGGGGAAATAGCAATCAGCCCCAGCATTTT.